The source of this TCR beta chain is a study of vaccination and CD4 T cells after COVID-19. On the study more broadly: SARS-CoV-2 was confirmed by nasal swab PCR; disease was mild in fewer than 10, severe in one.

CD4+ T cells that had been cultured provided DNA sequenced with the Oncomine TCR Beta short-read assay. It was cultured CD4+ T cells from which genomic DNA was extracted. TCRdb called the PCR reads again in MiXCR, with one record for every CDR3 protein. The table has about 21,000 distinct CDR3 sequences, 55% seen once. The CDR3 spans 14 residues. Trimming left V 4 bases short and J 6 bases short, with 16 bases between. The germline gives CDR1 MNHEY, CDR2 SVGAGI. As for this clonotype: Its antigen remains unidentified.

Treatment: roughly ten-day PBMC culture with coronavirus spike peptide pools or control peptides (ViraFEST assay). The clonotype comes from a human donor who had recovered from COVID-19. Sequences were obtained from CD4+ T cells from blood, cultured in vitro. This chain uses TRBV6-5 with TRBJ2-7, with a possible D match to TRBD2 (5 bases). The CDR3 DNA sequence: TGTGCCAGCAGTTTAAGGAACCTGGAGGCCGAGCAGTACTTC. Translating gives CASSLRNLEAEQYF.